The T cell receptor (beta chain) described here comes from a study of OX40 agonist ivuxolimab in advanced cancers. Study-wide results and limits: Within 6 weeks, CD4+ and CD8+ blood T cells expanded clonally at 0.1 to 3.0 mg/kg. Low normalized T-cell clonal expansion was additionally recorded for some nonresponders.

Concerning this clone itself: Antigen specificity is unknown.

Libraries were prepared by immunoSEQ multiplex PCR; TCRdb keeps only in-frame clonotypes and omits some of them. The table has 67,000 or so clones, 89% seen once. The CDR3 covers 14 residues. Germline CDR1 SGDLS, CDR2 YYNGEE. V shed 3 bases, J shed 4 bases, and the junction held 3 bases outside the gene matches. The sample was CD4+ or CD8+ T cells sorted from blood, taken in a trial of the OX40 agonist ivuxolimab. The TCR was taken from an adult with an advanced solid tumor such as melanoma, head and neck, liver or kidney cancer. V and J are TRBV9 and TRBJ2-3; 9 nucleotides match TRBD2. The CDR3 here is CASSDWTSADTQYF. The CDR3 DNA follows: TGTGCCAGCAGCGACTGGACTAGCGCAGATACGCAGTATTTT.